This TCR beta chain was retrieved from a study of beta chain features in type 1 diabetes. The entirety of the isolated RNA underwent reverse transcription, so expressed TCRB transcripts were sequenced. Profiling relied on immunoSEQ multiplex PCR, and the TCRdb table lists in-frame clones only, not all of them. The data show more than 85,000 clones, with roughly 40% seen just once and roughly 0.064% held by the top ten. Stem cell-like memory, regulatory, central memory and naive CD4+ cells were sorted via CD45RO/CCR7/CD25/CD127/CD95/CD27. Whole-study results and caveats: VDJ junctions from patients with type 1 diabetes contained fewer insertions and more deletions.

Concerning this clone itself: Antigen unknown.

Germline V gene sequence: CDR1 MNHNY, CDR2 SVGAGI (reference sequence). The V segment lost 6 bases and the J segment 2 bases; nucleotides outside the gene matches: 9. The CDR3 has 15 amino acids. The receptor was isolated from a woman aged 18-30 years in good health. The chain employs TRBV6-6 and TRBJ2-7, with 8 bases lining up with TRBD1. Sequences were obtained from stem cell memory CD4+ T cells from blood. DNA of the CDR3: TGTGCCAGCAGGGACCCGGGACAGGCGCCCTACGAGCAGTACTTC. It is translated as CASRDPGQAPYEQYF.